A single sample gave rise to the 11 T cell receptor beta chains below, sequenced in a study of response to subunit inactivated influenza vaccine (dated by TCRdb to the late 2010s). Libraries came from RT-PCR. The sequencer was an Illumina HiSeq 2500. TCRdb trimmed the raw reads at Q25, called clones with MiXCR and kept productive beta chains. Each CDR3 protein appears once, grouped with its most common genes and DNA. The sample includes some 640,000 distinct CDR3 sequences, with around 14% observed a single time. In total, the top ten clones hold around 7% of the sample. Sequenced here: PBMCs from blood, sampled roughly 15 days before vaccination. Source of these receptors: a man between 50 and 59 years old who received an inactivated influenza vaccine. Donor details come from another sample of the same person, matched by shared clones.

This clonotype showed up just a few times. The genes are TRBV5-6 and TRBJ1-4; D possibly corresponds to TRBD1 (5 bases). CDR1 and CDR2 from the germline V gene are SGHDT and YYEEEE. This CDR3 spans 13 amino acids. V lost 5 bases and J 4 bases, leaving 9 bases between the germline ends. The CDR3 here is CASSSGLNEKLFF. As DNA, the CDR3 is TGTGCCAGCAGTTCGGGACTTAATGAAAAACTGTTTTTT.

The CDR3 DNA reads as TGTGCCATCAGTAGGGTTGGTGATACGCAGTATTTT. Amino acid sequence: CAISRVGDTQYF. V usage is TRBV10-3 and J usage is TRBJ2-3; D call uncertain. Germline lookup yields CDR1 ENHRY and CDR2 SYGVKD. V was clipped by 5 bases and J by 6 bases, with 9 bases between them. This CDR3 is 12 amino acids long.

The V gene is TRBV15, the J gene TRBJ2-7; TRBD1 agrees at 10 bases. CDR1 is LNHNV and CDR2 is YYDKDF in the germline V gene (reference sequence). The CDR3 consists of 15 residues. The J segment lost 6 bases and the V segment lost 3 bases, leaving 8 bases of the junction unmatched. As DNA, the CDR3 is TGTGCCACCAGCAGTGGGGACAGGGGCGGGTCCGAGCAGTACTTC. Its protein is CATSSGDRGGSEQYF. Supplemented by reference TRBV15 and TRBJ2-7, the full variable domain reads DAMVIQNPRYQVTQFGKPVTLSCSQTLNHNVMYWYQQKSSQAPKLLFHYYDKDFNNEADTPDNFQSRRPNTSFCFLDIRSPGLGDTAMYLCATSSGDRGGSEQYFGPGTRLTVT.

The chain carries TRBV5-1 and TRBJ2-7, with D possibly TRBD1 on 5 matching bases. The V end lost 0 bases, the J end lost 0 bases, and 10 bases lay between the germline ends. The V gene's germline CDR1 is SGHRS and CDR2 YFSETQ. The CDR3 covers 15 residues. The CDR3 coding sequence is TGCGCCAGCAGCTTGGTGGCCGGACACTCCTACGAGCAGTACTTC. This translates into CASSLVAGHSYEQYF. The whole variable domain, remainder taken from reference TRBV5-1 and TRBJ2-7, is KAGVTQTPRYLIKTRGQQVTLSCSPISGHRSVSWYQQTPGQGLQFLFEYFSETQRNKGNFPGRFSGRQFSNSRSEMNVSTLELGDSALYLCASSLVAGHSYEQYFGPGTRLTVT.

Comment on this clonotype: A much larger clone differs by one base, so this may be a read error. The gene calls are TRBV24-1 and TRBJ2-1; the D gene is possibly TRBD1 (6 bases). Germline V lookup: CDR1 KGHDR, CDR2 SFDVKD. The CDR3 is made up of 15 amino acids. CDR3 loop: CATGDSGTTYNEQFF. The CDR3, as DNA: TGTGCCACCGGTGATTCCGGGACAACCTACAATGAGCAGTTCTTC.

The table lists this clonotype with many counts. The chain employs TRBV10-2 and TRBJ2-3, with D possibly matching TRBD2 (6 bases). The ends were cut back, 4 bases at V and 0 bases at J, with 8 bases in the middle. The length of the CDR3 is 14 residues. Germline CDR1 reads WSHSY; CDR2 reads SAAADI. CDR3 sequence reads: CASSGGTSTDTQYF. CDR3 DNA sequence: TGCGCCAGCAGTGGGGGGACTAGCACAGATACGCAGTATTTT.

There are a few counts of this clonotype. The CDR3: CASSQTSPAETQYF. The CDR3 DNA is TGTGCCAGCAGCCAGACTAGCCCCGCTGAGACCCAGTACTTC. The genes are TRBV3-1 and TRBJ2-5; 7 positions agree with TRBD2. The CDR3 extends over 14 amino acids. Germline V CDR1 and CDR2: LGHDT, YNNKEL (reference sequence). The trim removed 3 bases at V and 5 bases at J, leaving 6 bases unmatched.

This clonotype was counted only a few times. DNA of the CDR3: TGCGCCAGCAGCTTGGGGGGGACAATTTTTGGTAATGAGCAGTTCTTC. This translates into CASSLGGTIFGNEQFF. This chain joins TRBV5-1 and TRBJ2-1; D may be TRBD1 (6 bases). V lost 0 bases to trimming and J lost 7 bases, with 17 bases between them. CDR3 length equals 16 residues. In germline, CDR1 is SGHRS, CDR2 YFSETQ.

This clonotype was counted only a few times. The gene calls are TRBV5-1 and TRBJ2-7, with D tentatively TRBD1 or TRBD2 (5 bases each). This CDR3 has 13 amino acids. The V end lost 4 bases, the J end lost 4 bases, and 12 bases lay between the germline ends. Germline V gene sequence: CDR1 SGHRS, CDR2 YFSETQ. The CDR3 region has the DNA TGCGCCAGCAGCCCGGGACGGTGGTACGAGCAGTACTTC. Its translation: CASSPGRWYEQYF.

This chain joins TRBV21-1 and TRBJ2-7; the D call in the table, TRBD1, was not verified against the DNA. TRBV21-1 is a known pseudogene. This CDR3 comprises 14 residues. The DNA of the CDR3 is TGTGCCAGCAGCAAAGTGGCCGGGGCCTACGAGCAGTACTTC. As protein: CASSKVAGAYEQYF.

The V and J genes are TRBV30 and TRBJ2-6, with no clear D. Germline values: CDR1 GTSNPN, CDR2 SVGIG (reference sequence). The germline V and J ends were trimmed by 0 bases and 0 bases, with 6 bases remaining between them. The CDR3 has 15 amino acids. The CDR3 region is CAWSVRTSGANVLTF. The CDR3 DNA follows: TGTGCCTGGAGTGTCCGGACCTCTGGGGCCAACGTCCTGACTTTC.